Below, 32 T cell receptor beta chains from the same sample are listed, as sequenced in a study of blood T cell repertoires in COVID-19. Some clones are missing from TCRdb's copy, which holds only in-frame ones; the method was immunoSEQ multiplex PCR. The table includes tens of thousands of clones, roughly 80% detected once. Material for sequencing was peripheral blood. These receptors all come from a human donor in a cohort sampled during active COVID-19.

The V and J genes are TRBV18 and TRBJ1-2, with TRBD1 matching 7 bases. The CDR3 is 15 amino acids. The germline V gene has CDR1 KGHSH and CDR2 LQKENI. Trimming cost V 5 bases and J 2 bases; bases outside gene matches: 8. The CDR3: CASSGPGQQNYGYTF. The CDR3 DNA reads TGTGCCAGCTCAGGGCCGGGACAGCAGAACTATGGCTACACCTTC.

This clone was recorded a few times. V is TRBV7-9 and J is TRBJ2-2; 7 nucleotides line up with TRBD1. The germline V gene encodes CDR1 SEHNR and CDR2 FQNEAQ (reference sequence). The CDR3 has 15 residues. The junction had 6 bases not matched to a gene; V was cut back by 5 bases and J by 3 bases. CDR3 nucleotide sequence: TGTGCCAGCAGCACCCGGGACAGAGACACCGGGGAGCTGTTTTTT. It encodes CASSTRDRDTGELFF.

The rearrangement joins TRBV19 to TRBJ1-2; D unresolved. Looked up from germline, CDR1 is LNHDA and CDR2 is SQIVND (reference sequence). This CDR3 has 13 residues. The V and J ends lost 0 bases and 4 bases respectively, with 6 bases between them. CDR3 DNA: TGTGCCAGTAGTATAGATCCCATCTATGGCTACACCTTC. This sequence encodes CASSIDPIYGYTF.

The V gene is TRBV4-1, the J gene TRBJ1-5, with D possibly matching TRBD1 (6 bases). This CDR3 contains 19 residues. V was cut by 0 bases and J by 6 bases, with 24 bases left in between. CDR1 and CDR2 from the germline V gene are MGHRA and YSYEKL. For the CDR3, the DNA is TGCGCCAGCAGCCAAGAGAGGGGGTCACTCTCTACCTCGGGTCAGCCCCAGCATTTT. Encoded protein: CASSQERGSLSTSGQPQHF.

The CDR3 sequence: CATQMNTEAFF. DNA for the CDR3: TGTGCCACCCAAATGAACACTGAAGCTTTCTTT. The chain uses TRBV2 and TRBJ1-1; D remains ambiguous. Germline CDR1 and CDR2: SNHLY and FYNNEI. The CDR3 is 11 residues long. V was pared by 10 bases and J by 0 bases, with 6 bases between.

This chain connects TRBV5-1 to TRBJ2-3, with 7 bases matching TRBD1. V dropped 1 base and J dropped 2; count of bases not matched to a gene: 7. The germline CDR1 and CDR2 sequences are SGHRS and YFSETQ. The CDR3 totals 16 residues. DNA of the CDR3: TGCGCCAGCAGCTTGATGCCAGGGGGTAACACAGATACGCAGTATTTT. Translation gives CASSLMPGGNTDTQYF.

This chain connects TRBV7-2 to TRBJ2-7, with TRBD2 as a possible D gene (6 bases). This CDR3 is 15 amino acids long. Trimming left V 2 bases short and J 4 bases short, with 15 bases between. Germline lookup yields CDR1 SGHTA and CDR2 FQGNSA. The CDR3 nucleotides read TGTGCCAGCAGCTTACGGCGGGGACTTAGTTACGAGCAGTACTTC. It specifies CASSLRRGLSYEQYF.

The J gene is TRBJ1-6, the V gene TRBV5-1, with no clear D. The CDR3 loop spans 15 amino acids. Germline lookup yields CDR1 SGHRS and CDR2 YFSETQ. Trimming took 4 bases from V and 3 from J, leaving 11 bases between them. This CDR3 reads CASSPEPNYNSPLHF. The CDR3 DNA is TGCGCCAGCAGCCCCGAGCCAAACTATAATTCACCCCTCCACTTT.

J is TRBJ1-1 and V is TRBV6-2 or TRBV6-3, with D possibly TRBD1 on 6 matching bases. Per the germline V gene, CDR1 is MNHEY and CDR2 is SVGEGT. V was shortened by 4 bases and J by 4 bases, with 13 bases between the two germline ends. The CDR3 is 14 amino acids. The CDR3 nucleotides are TGTGCCAGCAGTTGGGACAAACTTAGCACTGAAGCTTTCTTT. Translation: CASSWDKLSTEAFF.

The chain couples TRBV28 to TRBJ1-2; D remains unclear. The V and J ends lost 8 bases and 6 bases respectively, with 10 bases between them. Germline V gene lookup returns CDR1 MDHEN and CDR2 SYDVKM. The length of the CDR3 is 11 residues. CDR3 nucleotides: TGTGCCAGCGGTCGCGTGGATGGCTACACCTTC. Residues: CASGRVDGYTF.

The rearrangement links TRBV20-1 to TRBJ1-1, with 7 nucleotides matching TRBD1. The length of the CDR3 is 14 residues. CDR1 DFQATT and CDR2 SNEGSKA come from the germline V gene (reference sequence). The ends lost 3 bases at V and 0 bases at J; junction bases unmatched: 4. CDR3 amino acids: CSASMGTVNTEAFF. Written as DNA, the CDR3 is TGCAGTGCTAGTATGGGGACAGTGAACACTGAAGCTTTCTTT.

The chain joins TRBV9 to TRBJ1-3, with 7 bases identical to TRBD1. Germline CDR1 SGDLS, CDR2 YYNGEE. V shed 3 bases and J 3 bases; nucleotides not matched to a gene: 12. This CDR3 is 17 amino acids long. CDR3 nucleotides: TGTGCCAGCAGCGCGGCCCCCCTCAGGGGGAGTGGAAACACCATATATTTT. This translates into CASSAAPLRGSGNTIYF.

This clone was counted a single time. V is TRBV19 and J is TRBJ2-7; possibly TRBD2 for D (5 bases). Deletions cut 3 bases from V and 0 bases from J, with 9 bases between. Germline V gene lookup returns CDR1 LNHDA and CDR2 SQIVND (reference sequence). CDR3 length: 14 residues. CDR3 in amino acids: CASSIRGSSYEQYF. CDR3 nucleotide sequence: TGTGCCAGTAGTATCCGAGGGAGCTCCTACGAGCAGTACTTC.

The chain combines TRBV2 with TRBJ2-7, with D maybe TRBD2 (7 bases). Trimming removed 8 bases at V and 1 base at J, with 15 bases between. The CDR3 length is 14 residues. The germline CDR1 and CDR2 sequences are SNHLY and FYNNEI. CDR3 loop: CASLGGGHSYEQYF. The CDR3 DNA reads as TGTGCCAGCCTGGGAGGGGGACATTCCTACGAGCAGTACTTC.

As DNA, the CDR3 is TGTGCCAGCGCAAGCGGGGCCTACGAGCAGTACTTC. It codes for CASASGAYEQYF. The chain recombines TRBV28 with TRBJ2-7; 7 bases agree with TRBD2. The germline V gene has CDR1 MDHEN and CDR2 SYDVKM. The CDR3 contains 12 residues. V lost 8 bases, J lost 2 bases, and 3 bases stayed unmatched.

The chain uses TRBV5-1 and TRBJ2-1; the match to TRBD2 covers 14 bases. This CDR3 contains 16 residues. Germline CDR1 is SGHRS and CDR2 is YFSETQ. V was pared by 0 bases and J by 7 bases, with 3 bases of the junction left unmatched. CDR3 sequence: CASSLAGTSGGNEQFF. As DNA, the CDR3 is TGCGCCAGCAGCTTGGCCGGGACTAGCGGGGGTAATGAGCAGTTCTTC.

The rearrangement uses TRBV15 and TRBJ1-4; TRBD1 agrees at 7 bases. The germline CDR1 and CDR2 sequences are LNHNV and YYDKDF (reference sequence). With 1 base clipped from V and 7 bases from J, the junction kept 9 bases outside the gene matches. The CDR3 loop spans 16 amino acids. The CDR3 loop reads CATSRGPGTELEKLFF. The CDR3 coding sequence is TGTGCCACCAGCAGAGGGCCCGGGACAGAACTTGAAAAACTGTTTTTT. The variable domain in full, with the rest retrieved from reference TRBV15 and TRBJ1-4, is DAMVIQNPRYQVTQFGKPVTLSCSQTLNHNVMYWYQQKSSQAPKLLFHYYDKDFNNEADTPDNFQSRRPNTSFCFLDIRSPGLGDTAMYLCATSRGPGTELEKLFFGSGTQLSVL.

This clone was counted only a few times. The V gene is TRBV18, the J gene TRBJ1-1; the D gene is possibly TRBD1 (5 bases). The CDR3 runs 15 residues. CDR1 and CDR2 (germline): KGHSH, LQKENI. The germline V and J ends were trimmed by 3 bases and 1 base, with 12 bases remaining between them. In DNA form, the CDR3 reads TGTGCCAGCTCACCGATTCAGGGCGGGAACACTGAAGCTTTCTTT. Protein product: CASSPIQGGNTEAFF.

CDR3 residues: CASSFPSGGALTGELFF. The CDR3 nucleotides read TGCGCCAGCAGCTTCCCTAGCGGGGGGGCCCTAACCGGGGAGCTGTTTTTT. This rearrangement joins TRBV5-1 to TRBJ2-2; TRBD2 matches at 12 bases. Germline CDR1 reads SGHRS; CDR2 reads YFSETQ. V gave up 2 bases and J gave up 5 bases; unmatched junction bases: 7. There are 17 residues in the CDR3.

The chain combines TRBV5-1 with TRBJ2-5; D perhaps matches TRBD1 (5 bases). Trimming took off 0 bases at V and 2 bases at J, with 8 bases between the two ends. The CDR3 runs to 14 residues. Per germline, CDR1 SGHRS and CDR2 YFSETQ. This CDR3 is CASSLGGSQETQYF. The CDR3 coding sequence is TGCGCCAGCAGCTTGGGGGGCTCTCAAGAGACCCAGTACTTC.

This chain joins TRBV28 and TRBJ2-2; 7 nucleotides agree with TRBD1. The CDR3 is made up of 16 amino acids. V gave up 3 bases and J gave up 5 bases; unmatched junction bases: 9. Germline CDR1 and CDR2: MDHEN and SYDVKM. This chain's CDR3 is CASSFSRGRGTGELFF. In DNA form, the CDR3 reads TGTGCCAGCAGTTTTAGTAGGGGGCGAGGGACCGGGGAGCTGTTTTTT. Drawing the rest from reference TRBV28 and TRBJ2-2, the complete variable domain is DVKVTQSSRYLVKRTGEKVFLECVQDMDHENMFWYRQDPGLGLRLIYFSYDVKMKEKGDIPEGYSVSREKKERFSLILESASTNQTSMYLCASSFSRGRGTGELFFGEGSRLTVL.

Written as DNA, the CDR3 is TGTGCCACAAAGGGAGGTTTGGAGACCCAGTACTTC. Protein: CATKGGLETQYF. The chain joins TRBV19 to TRBJ2-5, with D maybe TRBD2 (6 bases). Trimming stripped 10 bases from V and 5 bases from J, with 14 bases between. The V gene's germline CDR1 is LNHDA and CDR2 SQIVND (reference sequence). The CDR3 runs to 12 residues.

This chain joins TRBV30 and TRBJ2-7; tentative D call: TRBD2 (6 bases). Germline V CDR1 and CDR2: GTSNPN, SVGIG (reference sequence). This CDR3 contains 13 residues. Between the trimmed V and J ends, which lost 3 bases and 7 bases, there was a span of 16 bases. The CDR3 bases are TGTGCCTGGAGGCCCTCGGCTCGGGGGGAGCAGTACTTC. Translation: CAWRPSARGEQYF. Using reference TRBV30 and TRBJ2-7 for the parts outside the CDR3, the full variable domain is SQTIHQWPATLVQPVGSPLSLECTVEGTSNPNLYWYRQAAGRGLQLLFYSVGIGQISSEVPQNLSASRPQDRQFILSSKKLLLSDSGFYLCAWRPSARGEQYFGPGTRLTVT.

The chain combines TRBV7-9 with TRBJ2-7; 10 bases are a match to TRBD2. Germline CDR1 reads SEHNR; CDR2 reads FQNEAQ (reference sequence). The CDR3 runs to 15 residues. J gave up 0 bases and V 5 bases, and 4 bases lay outside the gene matches. For the CDR3, the DNA is TGTGCCAGCAGCCGTAGCGGGGGGAGCTCCTACGAGCAGTACTTC. Protein product: CASSRSGGSSYEQYF. Complete variable domain (other parts from reference TRBV7-9 and TRBJ2-7): DTGVSQNPRHKITKRGQNVTFRCDPISEHNRLYWYRQTLGQGPEFLTYFQNEAQLEKSRLLSDRFSAERPKGSFSTLEIQRTEQGDSAMYLCASSRSGGSSYEQYFGPGTRLTVT.

This chain connects TRBV7-2 to TRBJ2-2; tentative D call: TRBD1 (5 bases). V lost 3 bases, J lost 4 bases, and 9 bases lay in between. Germline CDR1 is SGHTA and CDR2 is FQGNSA. The CDR3 is made up of 14 amino acids. CDR3: CASSFQGITGELFF. As DNA, the CDR3 is TGTGCCAGCAGCTTTCAGGGCATCACCGGGGAGCTGTTTTTT.

The V gene is TRBV6-5, the J gene TRBJ2-7; 7 nucleotides match TRBD1. Germline-derived CDR1 and CDR2 are MNHEY and SVGAGI. The trim removed 2 bases at V and 4 bases at J, leaving 5 bases unmatched. The CDR3 has 14 amino acids. CDR3 residues: CASSYPGQNYEQYF. The CDR3 region has the DNA TGTGCCAGCAGTTACCCGGGACAGAATTACGAGCAGTACTTC.

The chain uses TRBV18 and TRBJ2-7; TRBD1 might be the D (6 bases). Trimming cost V 6 bases and J 3 bases, with 15 bases left between them. The CDR3 extends over 14 amino acids. The germline gives CDR1 KGHSH, CDR2 LQKENI. CDR3 in amino acids: CASSPGTRNYEQYF. The CDR3 DNA reads TGTGCCAGCTCCCCCGGGACAAGGAACTACGAGCAGTACTTC.

This chain connects TRBV5-1 to TRBJ2-1; 9 positions agree with TRBD1. The CDR3 has 16 amino acids. Germline CDR1 and CDR2: SGHRS and YFSETQ. V shed 4 bases and J 1 base; nucleotides not matched to a gene: 6. The CDR3: CASSRPGQGSYNEQFF. The DNA of the CDR3 is TGCGCCAGCAGCAGACCGGGACAGGGATCCTACAATGAGCAGTTCTTC.

The chain combines TRBV18 with TRBJ1-2; D may be TRBD1 (5 bases). This CDR3 region has 13 residues. V was trimmed by 5 bases and J by 5 bases, leaving 12 bases between them. Germline CDR1 KGHSH, CDR2 LQKENI. CDR3 loop: CASSETVGYGYTF. DNA for the CDR3: TGTGCCAGCTCAGAGACAGTAGGGTATGGCTACACCTTC.

The chain uses TRBV2 and TRBJ2-7; 12 bases line up with TRBD1. In germline, CDR1 is SNHLY, CDR2 FYNNEI. This CDR3 region has 15 residues. The V gene end was trimmed by 5 bases and the J gene end by 7 bases; junction bases not matched to a gene: 9. The DNA of the CDR3 is TGTGCCAGCAGTCCCGGGACAGGGGGCATGGGGGAGCAGTACTTC. Amino acid sequence: CASSPGTGGMGEQYF.

This clone appeared once. The chain uses TRBV28 and TRBJ1-2; the D gene is possibly TRBD1 (6 bases). Trimming removed 5 bases from V and 6 bases from J, with 16 bases in between. There are 14 residues in the CDR3. Germline values: CDR1 MDHEN, CDR2 SYDVKM. This CDR3 reads CASSLTGGADGYTF. CDR3 nucleotides: TGTGCCAGCAGTCTCACTGGGGGGGCGGATGGCTACACCTTC.

The rearrangement links TRBV5-1 to TRBJ1-2; 8 bases map to TRBD1. The length of the CDR3 is 16 residues. Per germline, CDR1 SGHRS and CDR2 YFSETQ. With 2 bases clipped from V and 6 bases from J, the junction kept 12 bases outside the gene matches. DNA for the CDR3: TGCGCCAGCAGCTTAACCTCCCCCACAGGGGGAGATGGCTACACCTTC. Translating gives CASSLTSPTGGDGYTF.